This section outlines one TCR beta chain sequence together with its context. Per germline, CDR1 MDHEN and CDR2 SYDVKM. V was pared by 6 bases and J by 0 bases, with 6 bases between. The CDR3 totals 13 residues. The data were taken from a study of OX40 agonist ivuxolimab in advanced cancers. Across the study: Patients received intravenous ivuxolimab every 2 weeks at 0.01 to 10 mg/kg. Partial responses were achieved by three patients, of whom one had hepatocellular carcinoma and two had cutaneous melanoma.

Method: immunoSEQ multiplex PCR; TCRdb's copy keeps in-frame clones and lacks some. The data hold about 49,000 clones, with roughly 85% observed a single time. This receptor was obtained from an adult with an advanced solid tumor such as melanoma, head and neck, liver or kidney cancer. The V call is TRBV28, the J call TRBJ1-5; tentatively, D is TRBD1 (5 bases). Here the sequenced sample was CD4+ or CD8+ T cells sorted from blood, taken in a trial of the OX40 agonist ivuxolimab. The CDR3 DNA reads TGTGCCAGCAGGGACAATAGCAATCAGCCCCAGCATTTT. Translated, it gives CASRDNSNQPQHF. Full variable domain (missing parts from reference TRBV28 and TRBJ1-5): DVKVTQSSRYLVKRTGEKVFLECVQDMDHENMFWYRQDPGLGLRLIYFSYDVKMKEKGDIPEGYSVSREKKERFSLILESASTNQTSMYLCASRDNSNQPQHFGDGTRLSIL.